The 10 T cell receptor beta chains listed next were all sequenced from one sample in a study of shared clonotypes between healthy human individuals. The data were produced by immunoSEQ multiplex PCR, yet TCRdb's version contains in-frame clones alone and is incomplete. The table includes some 980,000 clones, 76% detected once. Sample: memory CD4+ T cells sorted from blood. Subset described: CD45RA-negative fraction. These receptor sequences come from a man between 18 and 29 years old in good health.

The rearrangement links TRBV2 to TRBJ2-3; D remains unclear. Germline V lookup: CDR1 SNHLY, CDR2 FYNNEI. V was trimmed by 7 bases and J by 5 bases, leaving 16 bases between them. The CDR3 loop spans 14 amino acids. CDR3 amino acids: CASTRTLFQDTQYF. The CDR3 region has the DNA TGTGCCAGCACACGAACCCTATTTCAAGATACGCAGTATTTT.

CDR3 in DNA: TGTGCCGAGAGCTCCTTAGCGGGAGCCAAAGATACGCAGTATTTT. Its translation: CAESSLAGAKDTQYF. The chain employs TRBV7-2 and TRBJ2-3; 9 nucleotides agree with TRBD2. Germline values: CDR1 SGHTA, CDR2 FQGNSA. The J segment lost 5 bases and the V segment lost 11 bases, leaving 14 bases of the junction unmatched. CDR3 length: 15 residues.

The chain's CDR3 is CASSNGPYEQYF. In nucleotides, the CDR3 is TGTGCCAGCAGCAACGGACCGTACGAGCAGTACTTC. The rearrangement links TRBV7-2 to TRBJ2-7, with D unresolved. This CDR3 is 12 amino acids long. Germline CDR1 reads SGHTA; CDR2 reads FQGNSA. Trimming cost V 5 bases and J 4 bases, with 9 bases left between them.

This chain links TRBV11-2 with TRBJ2-4; possible D gene TRBD2, 6 bases. CDR3 size: 15 residues. V lost 4 bases and J 3 bases, leaving 13 bases between the germline ends. Germline CDR1 and CDR2: SGHAT and FQNNGV. CDR3 sequence (DNA): TGTGCCAGCAGCTATGAACTAGCAGGCAAAAACATTCAGTACTTC. This encodes CASSYELAGKNIQYF.

This clone was seen many times. J is TRBJ1-1 and V is TRBV28; D might be TRBD1 (6 bases). CDR1 and CDR2 from the germline V gene are MDHEN and SYDVKM. The CDR3 runs to 11 residues. Between the trimmed V and J ends, which lost 5 bases and 10 bases, there was a span of 11 bases. The chain's CDR3 is CASSATGRAFF. CDR3 in DNA: TGTGCCAGCAGTGCCACAGGGAGAGCTTTCTTT.

This clone was seen a few times. The chain joins TRBV7-9 to TRBJ1-1; 8 nucleotides match TRBD1. Germline loops: CDR1 SEHNR, CDR2 FQNEAQ (reference sequence). The CDR3 extends over 13 amino acids. Germline trimming cut 3 bases from V and 6 bases from J; bases unmatched to any gene: 3. CDR3 protein: CASSLARGPEAFF. The CDR3 DNA reads as TGTGCCAGCAGCTTGGCCAGGGGGCCTGAAGCTTTCTTT.

This clone has just a few counts. The rearrangement links TRBV11-2 to TRBJ1-1; D perhaps matches TRBD1 (5 bases). The CDR3 is 16 residues long. V was clipped by 4 bases and J by 0 bases, with 15 bases between them. Germline loops: CDR1 SGHAT, CDR2 FQNNGV. The chain's CDR3 is CASSWGGPGLNTEAFF. The CDR3 nucleotides read TGTGCCAGCAGCTGGGGGGGTCCAGGCCTGAACACTGAAGCTTTCTTT. The full variable domain, in which reference TRBV11-2 and TRBJ1-1 provide the parts outside the CDR3, is EAGVAQSPRYKIIEKRQSVAFWCNPISGHATLYWYQQILGQGPKLLIQFQNNGVVDDSQLPKDRFSAERLKGVDSTLKIQPAKLEDSAVYLCASSWGGPGLNTEAFFGQGTRLTVV.

The rearrangement joins TRBV2 to TRBJ1-6; possible D gene TRBD1, 5 bases. Germline loops: CDR1 SNHLY, CDR2 FYNNEI. The CDR3 covers 14 residues. V was pared by 3 bases and J by 10 bases, with 13 bases between. The CDR3 DNA sequence: TGTGCCAGCAGTGAGGGGCTCGGGGAGTCACCCCTCCACTTT. It is translated as CASSEGLGESPLHF.

The chain joins TRBV4-2 to TRBJ1-1, with D possibly being TRBD1 (5 bases). V was clipped by 8 bases and J by 2 bases, with 15 bases between them. CDR3 size: 14 residues. The V gene's germline CDR1 is LGHNA and CDR2 YNFKEQ. CDR3 sequence: CASSALGGNTEAFF. CDR3 coding DNA: TGTGCCAGCTCCGCGTTGGGGGGAAACACTGAAGCTTTCTTT.

The chain couples TRBV5-6 to TRBJ2-6; D may match TRBD1 or TRBD2 (5 bases each). V lost 1 base and J lost 2, with 19 bases in between. Germline assignment: CDR1 SGHDT and CDR2 YYEEEE. The CDR3 covers 19 residues. CDR3 region: CASSLRRDASRAGANVLTF. CDR3 coding DNA: TGTGCCAGCAGCTTGCGCCGGGATGCCTCCAGGGCTGGGGCCAACGTCCTGACTTTC. Drawing the rest from reference TRBV5-6 and TRBJ2-6, the complete variable domain is DAGVTQSPTHLIKTRGQQVTLRCSPKSGHDTVSWYQQALGQGPQFIFQYYEEEERQRGNFPDRFSGHQFPNYSSELNVNALLLGDSALYLCASSLRRDASRAGANVLTFGAGSRLTVL.